A single sample is the source of the 22 T cell receptor beta chains below, sequenced in a study of T cells in Graves' hyperthyroidism and ophthalmopathy (dated 2019 in TCRdb). Receptors were amplified or captured by multiplex PCR. Sequencing used an Illumina HiSeq 2000. The TCR beta CDR3 regions were amplified from RNA transcripts. For the first round of RT-PCR on the TCR CDR3, the HTBI primer set was used together with the Qiagen OneStep RT-PCR kit. TCRdb reran the public reads through fastp at Q25 and MiXCR, keeping productive beta chains. Rows are unified per CDR3 protein, each entry keeping the most common DNA and genes. In this sample the table shows around 430,000 distinct CDR3 sequences, more than 12% of which occur a single time. Approximately 32% of the sample goes to the ten largest clones. Sequenced material: blood. All receptors come from a woman in her twenties or thirties with Graves' hyperthyroidism.

This clonotype has only a few counts. Since a much larger clone is just one base distant, this may be a read error. This chain joins TRBV2 and TRBJ1-5; D is undetermined. The CDR3 is made up of 14 amino acids. CDR1 is SNHLY, CDR2 FYNNEI, per germline. Trimming shortened V by 7 bases and J by 1 base, and 11 bases separated the two germline ends. CDR3 protein: CASNTAQSNQPQHF. The CDR3, as DNA: TGTGCCAGCAACACTGCACAGAGCAATCAGCCCCAGCATTTT.

The rearrangement uses TRBV6-9 and TRBJ2-2, with 7 nucleotides matching TRBD1. The CDR3 sequence is 15 residues long. The V and J ends lost 4 bases and 0 bases, in that order; junction bases with no gene match: 2. Germline assignment: CDR1 MNHGY and CDR2 SVAAGI. The CDR3 sequence: CASSSGQTNTGELFF. CDR3 coding DNA: TGTGCCAGCAGTTCGGGACAGACGAACACCGGGGAGCTGTTTTTT.

This clonotype has more than one count but fewer than ten. A much larger clone differs from this one at a single base, so this may be a read error. Lacking the conserved final phenylalanine or tryptophan, this CDR3 likely reflects a read error. This chain uses TRBV20-1 with TRBJ2-5; no clear D. Trimming stripped 3 bases from V and 4 bases from J, with 6 bases between. The germline CDR1 and CDR2 sequences are DFQATT and SNEGSKA (reference sequence). This CDR3 has 11 residues. The CDR3 sequence is CSARTGETQYL. CDR3 sequence (DNA): TGCAGTGCTAGGACTGGAGAGACCCAGTACCTC.

This clonotype turned up a few times. This chain connects TRBV28 to TRBJ2-5; D might be TRBD1 or TRBD2, each matching 5 bases. V was trimmed by 7 bases and J by 2 bases, leaving 11 bases between them. CDR3 length equals 13 residues. Germline V lookup: CDR1 MDHEN, CDR2 SYDVKM. The CDR3 loop reads CASMGDGQETQYF. CDR3 DNA: TGTGCCAGCATGGGGGACGGACAAGAGACCCAGTACTTC.

This chain links TRBV3-1 with TRBJ1-4; D not resolved. The CDR3 has 11 amino acids. V shed 6 bases and J shed 14 bases, with 13 bases lying between them. Germline lookup yields CDR1 LGHDT and CDR2 YNNKEL (reference sequence). The CDR3 sequence: CASSPGRGLFF. The CDR3, as DNA: TGTGCCAGCAGTCCGGGAAGAGGTCTGTTTTTT.

There are a few counts of this clonotype. The genes are TRBV5-1 and TRBJ1-2; perhaps TRBD1 as D (5 bases). This CDR3 is 12 amino acids long. Germline loops: CDR1 SGHRS, CDR2 YFSETQ. V was shortened by 3 bases and J by 10 bases, with 13 bases between the two germline ends. The CDR3 reads CASSSGGAIYTF. CDR3 nucleotides: TGCGCCAGCAGCTCCGGAGGGGCAATCTACACCTTC.

This clonotype came up many times. An end of the junction does not agree with germline; a read error may underlie this. The rearrangement uses TRBV5-1 and TRBJ2-7, with 10 bases identical to TRBD1. This CDR3 is 14 amino acids long. Germline CDR1 reads SGHRS; CDR2 reads YFSETQ. The DNA for the CDR3 is TGTGCCAGCAGCTTAGGACAGGGGGTCTACGAGCAGTACTTC. Translation gives CASSLGQGVYEQYF.

This clonotype appeared a few times. V and J are TRBV28 and TRBJ2-2; TRBD2 is a possible D gene (6 bases). Trimming left V 8 bases short and J 4 bases short, with 20 bases between. Looked up from germline, CDR1 is MDHEN and CDR2 is SYDVKM. The CDR3 spans 16 residues. Here the CDR3 reads CASSRGGTLSTGELFF. In DNA, the CDR3 is TGTGCCAGCTCTCGTGGCGGGACTCTAAGCACCGGGGAGCTGTTTTTT.

This clonotype has more than one count but fewer than ten. The chain is built from TRBV11-2 and TRBJ1-6, with 7 bases lining up with TRBD1. The germline CDR1 and CDR2 sequences are SGHAT and FQNNGV. The CDR3 has 17 amino acids. J was trimmed by 1 base and V by 5 bases; bases with no gene match: 8. The CDR3 DNA reads TGTGCCAGCAGCCCGAGAACAGGGGAGTCCTATAATTCACCCCTCCACTTT. This sequence encodes CASSPRTGESYNSPLHF.

This clonotype has a count of ten or more. This chain connects TRBV20-1 to TRBJ2-5; the match to TRBD1 covers 7 bases. Germline CDR1 and CDR2: DFQATT and SNEGSKA (reference sequence). The CDR3 covers 12 residues. J lost 5 bases, V lost 4 bases, and 4 bases had no gene match. CDR3 nucleotides: TGCAGTGCTAAAGGGGGCGGGGAGACCCAGTACTTC. This codes for CSAKGGGETQYF.

The count of this clonotype is one. The chain carries TRBV13 and TRBJ2-7; D tentatively reads TRBD1 or TRBD2 (5 bases each). V lost 8 bases to trimming and J lost 1 base, with 18 bases between them. The germline gives CDR1 PRHDT, CDR2 FYEKMQ (reference sequence). CDR3 length equals 15 residues. The CDR3 sequence: CASSRGDRTSYEQYF. CDR3 coding DNA: TGTGCCAGCTCGAGAGGGGATCGAACATCCTACGAGCAGTACTTC.

The V call is TRBV6-1, the J call TRBJ2-5; no reliable D call. The CDR3 length is 11 residues. V lost 6 bases to trimming and J lost 7 bases, with 9 bases between them. CDR1 MNHNS and CDR2 SASEGT come from the germline V gene. The CDR3 loop reads CASRVHGTQYF. For the CDR3, the DNA is TGTGCCAGCAGGGTACATGGGACCCAGTACTTC.

This clonotype was counted only a few times. V and J are TRBV29-1 and TRBJ2-1; no clear D. There are 18 residues in the CDR3. Germline loops: CDR1 SQVTM, CDR2 ANQGSEA. The V end lost 2 bases, the J end lost 2 bases, and 22 bases lay between the germline ends. In DNA, the CDR3 is TGCAGCGTTGAACTCCTCTTTGGTCTGGGCGGAACCTACAATGAGCAGTTCTTC. This codes for CSVELLFGLGGTYNEQFF.

At least ten counts were recorded for this clonotype. The chain links TRBV6-6 to TRBJ1-5; D is perhaps TRBD1 (5 bases). The germline V gene encodes CDR1 MNHNY and CDR2 SVGAGI (reference sequence). The V gene lost 2 bases and the J gene lost 4 bases, with 12 bases spanning the gap. The CDR3 consists of 15 residues. CDR3 loop: CASSYRGFSNQPQHF. The CDR3 DNA is TGTGCCAGCAGTTACAGGGGCTTCTCGAATCAGCCCCAGCATTTT.

The genes are TRBV28 and TRBJ1-1; the D gene is possibly TRBD1 (5 bases). The CDR3 runs to 15 residues. Per germline, CDR1 MDHEN and CDR2 SYDVKM. The V end lost 5 bases, the J end lost 1 base, and 14 bases lay between the germline ends. CDR3 DNA sequence: TGTGCCAGCAGTAGGGTGAGCGGGGCGAACACTGAAGCTTTCTTT. The encoded protein is CASSRVSGANTEAFF.

V is TRBV24-1 and J is TRBJ2-5, with a possible D match to TRBD2 (6 bases). The CDR3 runs 18 residues. Germline assignment: CDR1 KGHDR and CDR2 SFDVKD. Trimming left V 1 base short and J 5 bases short, with 22 bases between. For the CDR3, the DNA is TGTGCCACCAGTGATTTTTTTGGGGGAGGCCGAACGACGGAGACCCAGTACTTC. Its translation: CATSDFFGGGRTTETQYF.

This clonotype has only a few counts. The J gene is TRBJ2-5, the V gene TRBV20-1, with 13 bases fitting TRBD2. Germline CDR1 reads DFQATT; CDR2 reads SNEGSKA (reference sequence). The CDR3 covers 14 residues. V dropped 4 bases and J dropped 7; count of bases not matched to a gene: 6. In DNA form, the CDR3 reads TGCAGTGCTACGGAACTAGCGGGGGGGGGGACCCAGTACTTC. It yields the protein CSATELAGGGTQYF.

This clonotype appeared many times. The V gene is TRBV5-1, the J gene TRBJ2-4, with 10 bases identical to TRBD1. There are 15 residues in the CDR3. Trimming at V came to 3 bases and at J to 7 bases, leaving 7 bases not matched to a gene. Germline CDR1 is SGHRS and CDR2 is YFSETQ. Here the CDR3 DNA reads TGCGCCAGCAGCTCAATAGGACAGGGGGTGAACATTCAGTACTTC. Its protein is CASSSIGQGVNIQYF.

CDR3 residues: CSVIIGGTFNEKLFF. The DNA for the CDR3 is TGCAGCGTGATTATTGGGGGAACTTTTAATGAAAAACTGTTTTTT. The V gene is TRBV29-1, the J gene TRBJ1-4; perhaps TRBD1 as D (5 bases). The germline CDR1 and CDR2 sequences are SQVTM and ANQGSEA. V lost 6 bases and J lost 4, with 18 bases in between. CDR3 length: 15 residues.

There are a few counts of this clonotype. The rearrangement uses TRBV10-3 and TRBJ2-1, with TRBD2 matching over 9 bases. J was trimmed by 7 bases and V by 10 bases; bases with no gene match: 8. Germline V gene data show CDR1 as ENHRY and CDR2 as SYGVKD. The CDR3 spans 13 residues. CDR3 coding DNA: TGTGCCACCCTAGCGGGGTCGGCGAATGAGCAGTTCTTC. Residues: CATLAGSANEQFF.

CDR3 sequence: CASSFRRLAGVPGELFF. DNA of the CDR3: TGCGCCAGCAGCTTCCGTAGACTAGCGGGAGTTCCCGGGGAGCTGTTTTTT. V gene TRBV4-1 combines with J gene TRBJ2-2; 12 nucleotides align to TRBD2. Looked up from germline, CDR1 is MGHRA and CDR2 is YSYEKL. The CDR3 totals 17 residues. V lost 5 bases and J lost 6; bases outside the gene matches: 10.

This clonotype was seen a few times. Here the CDR3 DNA reads TGTGCCAGCAGCTTGGGGACAGGCCTTAATGAAAAACTGTTTTTT. This codes for CASSLGTGLNEKLFF. The chain uses TRBV5-5 and TRBJ1-4, with 7 bases fitting TRBD1. This CDR3 is built from 15 residues. The ends lost 0 bases at V and 4 bases at J; junction bases unmatched: 3. Germline loops: CDR1 SGHKS, CDR2 YYEKEE (reference sequence).